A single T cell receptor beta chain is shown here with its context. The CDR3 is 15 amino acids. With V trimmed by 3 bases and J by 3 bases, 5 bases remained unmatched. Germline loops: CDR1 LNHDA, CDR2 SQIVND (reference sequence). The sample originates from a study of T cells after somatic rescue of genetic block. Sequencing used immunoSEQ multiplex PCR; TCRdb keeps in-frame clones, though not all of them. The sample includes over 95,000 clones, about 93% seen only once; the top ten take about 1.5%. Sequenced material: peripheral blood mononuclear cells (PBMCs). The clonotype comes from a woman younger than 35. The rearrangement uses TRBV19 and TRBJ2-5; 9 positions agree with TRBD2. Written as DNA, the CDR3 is TGTGCCAGTAGTATCGGCGGGGGGGCCGAAGAGACCCAGTACTTC. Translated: CASSIGGGAEETQYF.